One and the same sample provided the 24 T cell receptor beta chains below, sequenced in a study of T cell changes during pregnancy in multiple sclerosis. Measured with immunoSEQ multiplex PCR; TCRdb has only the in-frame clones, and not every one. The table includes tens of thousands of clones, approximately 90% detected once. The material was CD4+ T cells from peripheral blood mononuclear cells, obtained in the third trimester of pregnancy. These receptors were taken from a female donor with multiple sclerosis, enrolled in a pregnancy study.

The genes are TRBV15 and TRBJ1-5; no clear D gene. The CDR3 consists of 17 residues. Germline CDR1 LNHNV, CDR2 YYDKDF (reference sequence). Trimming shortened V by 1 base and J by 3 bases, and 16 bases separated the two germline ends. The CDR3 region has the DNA TGTGCCACCAGCAGAGGGAGACCTAAGGTGGACAATCAGCCCCAGCATTTT. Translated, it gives CATSRGRPKVDNQPQHF.

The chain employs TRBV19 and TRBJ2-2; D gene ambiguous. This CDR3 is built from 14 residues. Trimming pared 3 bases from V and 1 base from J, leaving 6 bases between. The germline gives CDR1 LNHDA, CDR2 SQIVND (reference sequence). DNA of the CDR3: TGTGCCAGTAGTATTTCAAAGAACACCGGGGAGCTGTTTTTT. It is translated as CASSISKNTGELFF.

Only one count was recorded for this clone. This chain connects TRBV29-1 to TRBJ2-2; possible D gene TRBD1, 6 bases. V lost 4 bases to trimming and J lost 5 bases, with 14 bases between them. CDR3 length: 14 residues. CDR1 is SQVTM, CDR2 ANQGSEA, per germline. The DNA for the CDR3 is TGCAGCGTTGGGACAGCGAGTAGTACCGGGGAGCTGTTTTTT. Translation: CSVGTASSTGELFF.

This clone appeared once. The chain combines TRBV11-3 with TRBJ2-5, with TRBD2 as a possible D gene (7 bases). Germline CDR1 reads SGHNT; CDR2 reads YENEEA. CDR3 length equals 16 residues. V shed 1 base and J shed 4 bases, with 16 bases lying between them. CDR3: CASSLGGGRSPETQYF. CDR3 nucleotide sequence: TGTGCCAGCAGCTTAGGGGGGGGGCGTTCGCCAGAGACCCAGTACTTC.

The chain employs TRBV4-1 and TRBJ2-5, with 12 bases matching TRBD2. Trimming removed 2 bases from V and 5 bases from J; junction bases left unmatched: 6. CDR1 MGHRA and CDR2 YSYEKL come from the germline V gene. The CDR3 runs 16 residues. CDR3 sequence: CASSQSGLAGMETQYF. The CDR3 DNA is TGCGCCAGCAGCCAATCAGGACTAGCGGGAATGGAGACCCAGTACTTC.

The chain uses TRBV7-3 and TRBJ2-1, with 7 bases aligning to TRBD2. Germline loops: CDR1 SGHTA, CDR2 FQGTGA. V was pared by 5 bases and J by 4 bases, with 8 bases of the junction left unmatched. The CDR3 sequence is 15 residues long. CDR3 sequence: CASSQTRTRYNEQFF. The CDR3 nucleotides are TGTGCCAGCAGCCAAACCCGGACTAGGTACAATGAGCAGTTCTTC.

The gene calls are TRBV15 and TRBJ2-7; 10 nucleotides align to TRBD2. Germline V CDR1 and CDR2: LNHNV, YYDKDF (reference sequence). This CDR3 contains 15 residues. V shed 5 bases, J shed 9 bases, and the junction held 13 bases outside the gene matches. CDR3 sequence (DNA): TGTGCCACCAGCCGCTCTATAGCGGGAGGTCTCGCGCAGTACTTC. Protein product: CATSRSIAGGLAQYF.

CDR3 protein: CASSQVSAGGGAVELFF. The CDR3 DNA follows: TGTGCCAGCAGCCAAGTCTCAGCGGGAGGGGGGGCGGTTGAGCTGTTTTTT. This chain links TRBV4-2 with TRBJ2-2; 10 bases fit TRBD2. V was clipped by 1 base and J by 11 bases; unmatched bases: 13. This CDR3 has 17 residues. Germline assignment: CDR1 LGHNA and CDR2 YNFKEQ.

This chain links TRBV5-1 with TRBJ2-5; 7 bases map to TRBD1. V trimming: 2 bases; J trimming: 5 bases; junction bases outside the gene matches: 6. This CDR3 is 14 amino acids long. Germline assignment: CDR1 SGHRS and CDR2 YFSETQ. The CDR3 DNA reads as TGCGCCAGCAGCTTTGACAGGGTAGTGGAGACCCAGTACTTC. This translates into CASSFDRVVETQYF.

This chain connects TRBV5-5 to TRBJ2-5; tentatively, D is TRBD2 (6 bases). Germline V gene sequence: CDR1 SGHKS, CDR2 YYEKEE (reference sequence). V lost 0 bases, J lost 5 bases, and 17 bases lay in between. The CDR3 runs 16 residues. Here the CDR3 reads CASSLAGGNKEETQYF. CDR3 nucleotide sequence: TGTGCCAGCAGCTTGGCTGGCGGGAATAAGGAGGAGACCCAGTACTTC.

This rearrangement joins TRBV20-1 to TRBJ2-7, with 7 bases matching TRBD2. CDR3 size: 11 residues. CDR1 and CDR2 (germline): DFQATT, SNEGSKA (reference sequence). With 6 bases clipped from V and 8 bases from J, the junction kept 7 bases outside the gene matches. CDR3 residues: CSAGGGYKQYF. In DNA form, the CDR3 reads TGCAGTGCCGGGGGAGGGTACAAGCAGTACTTC.

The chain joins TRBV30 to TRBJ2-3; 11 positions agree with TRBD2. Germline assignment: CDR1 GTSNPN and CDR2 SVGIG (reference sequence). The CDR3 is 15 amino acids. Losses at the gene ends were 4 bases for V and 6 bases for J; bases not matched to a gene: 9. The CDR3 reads CAWTRMASGRDTQYF. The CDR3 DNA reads TGTGCCTGGACCAGAATGGCTAGCGGGAGGGATACGCAGTATTTT.

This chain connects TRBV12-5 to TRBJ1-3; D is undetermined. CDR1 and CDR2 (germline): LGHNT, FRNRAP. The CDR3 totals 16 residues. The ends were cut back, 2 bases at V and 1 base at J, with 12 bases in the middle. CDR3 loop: CASGLHPPGSGNTIYF. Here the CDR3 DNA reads TGTGCTAGTGGTTTGCACCCCCCGGGATCTGGAAACACCATATATTTT. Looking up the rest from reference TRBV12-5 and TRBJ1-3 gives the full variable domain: DARVTQTPRHKVTEMGQEVTMRCQPILGHNTVFWYRQTMMQGLELLAYFRNRAPLDDSGMPKDRFSAEMPDATLATLKIQPSEPRDSAVYFCASGLHPPGSGNTIYFGEGSWLTVV.

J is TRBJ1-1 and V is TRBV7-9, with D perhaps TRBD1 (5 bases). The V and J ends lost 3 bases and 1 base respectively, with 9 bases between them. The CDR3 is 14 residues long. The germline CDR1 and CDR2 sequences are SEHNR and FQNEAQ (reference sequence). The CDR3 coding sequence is TGTGCCAGCAGCTTTTCACAGGAGAACACTGAAGCTTTCTTT. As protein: CASSFSQENTEAFF.

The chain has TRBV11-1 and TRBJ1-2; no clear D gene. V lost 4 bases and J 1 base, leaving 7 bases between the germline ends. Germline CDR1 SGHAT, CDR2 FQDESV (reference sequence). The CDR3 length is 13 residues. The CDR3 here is CASSSSGNYGYTF. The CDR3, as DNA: TGTGCCAGCAGCTCCTCGGGTAACTATGGCTACACCTTC.

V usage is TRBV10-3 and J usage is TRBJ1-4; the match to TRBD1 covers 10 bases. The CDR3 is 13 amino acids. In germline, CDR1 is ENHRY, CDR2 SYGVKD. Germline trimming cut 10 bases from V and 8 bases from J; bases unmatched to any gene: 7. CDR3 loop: CATRTGGAEKLFF. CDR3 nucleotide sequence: TGTGCCACGCGGACAGGGGGAGCGGAAAAACTGTTTTTT.

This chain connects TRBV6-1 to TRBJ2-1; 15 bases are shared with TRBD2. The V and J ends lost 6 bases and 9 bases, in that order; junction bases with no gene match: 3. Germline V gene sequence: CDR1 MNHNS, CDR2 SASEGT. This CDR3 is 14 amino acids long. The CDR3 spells CASRGLAGGIEQFF. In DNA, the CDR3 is TGTGCCAGCAGAGGACTAGCGGGAGGGATTGAGCAGTTCTTC.

The CDR3 sequence is CASSFGERETQYF. The CDR3, as DNA: TGCGCCAGCAGCTTCGGGGAGCGGGAGACCCAGTACTTC. The J gene is TRBJ2-5, the V gene TRBV5-1, with D perhaps matching TRBD2 (5 bases). V was trimmed by 2 bases and J by 5 bases, leaving 10 bases between them. The CDR3 covers 13 residues. Looked up from germline, CDR1 is SGHRS and CDR2 is YFSETQ. Full variable domain (rest looked up from reference TRBV5-1 and TRBJ2-5): KAGVTQTPRYLIKTRGQQVTLSCSPISGHRSVSWYQQTPGQGLQFLFEYFSETQRNKGNFPGRFSGRQFSNSRSEMNVSTLELGDSALYLCASSFGERETQYFGPGTRLLVL.

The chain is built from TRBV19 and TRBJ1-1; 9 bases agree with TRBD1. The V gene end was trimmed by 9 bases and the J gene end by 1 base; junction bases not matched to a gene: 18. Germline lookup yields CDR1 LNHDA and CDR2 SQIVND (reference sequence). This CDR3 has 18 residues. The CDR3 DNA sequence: TGTGCCAGCAGCTATACTAAGCTCGGGACAGGGACGAACACTGAAGCTTTCTTT. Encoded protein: CASSYTKLGTGTNTEAFF. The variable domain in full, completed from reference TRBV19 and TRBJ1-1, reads DGGITQSPKYLFRKEGQNVTLSCEQNLNHDAMYWYRQDPGQGLRLIYYSQIVNDFQKGDIAEGYSVSREKKESFPLTVTSAQKNPTAFYLCASSYTKLGTGTNTEAFFGQGTRLTVV.

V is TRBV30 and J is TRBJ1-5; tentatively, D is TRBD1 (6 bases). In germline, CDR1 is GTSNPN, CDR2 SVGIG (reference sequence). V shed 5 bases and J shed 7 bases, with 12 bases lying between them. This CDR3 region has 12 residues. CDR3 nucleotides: TGTGCCTGGTCGGGGGGCAGACAGCCCCAGCATTTT. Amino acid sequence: CAWSGGRQPQHF.

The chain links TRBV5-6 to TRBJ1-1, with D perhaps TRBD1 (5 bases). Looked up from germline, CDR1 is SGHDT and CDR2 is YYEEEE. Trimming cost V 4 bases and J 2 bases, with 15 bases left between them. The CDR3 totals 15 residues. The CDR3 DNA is TGTGCCAGCAGCCCGTTGGGGGGAGCAAACACTGAAGCTTTCTTT. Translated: CASSPLGGANTEAFF.

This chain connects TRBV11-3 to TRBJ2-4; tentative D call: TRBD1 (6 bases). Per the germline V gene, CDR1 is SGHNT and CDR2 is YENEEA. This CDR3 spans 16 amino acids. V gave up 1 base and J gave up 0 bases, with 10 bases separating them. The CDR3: CASSLATGLAKNIQYF. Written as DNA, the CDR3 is TGTGCCAGCAGCTTAGCTACAGGGTTAGCCAAAAACATTCAGTACTTC.

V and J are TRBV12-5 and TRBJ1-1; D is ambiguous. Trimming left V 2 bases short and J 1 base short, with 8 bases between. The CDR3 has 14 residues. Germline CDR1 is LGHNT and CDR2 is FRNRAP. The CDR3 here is CASGLTAGNTEAFF. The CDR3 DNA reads TGTGCTAGTGGTTTGACGGCAGGGAACACTGAAGCTTTCTTT.

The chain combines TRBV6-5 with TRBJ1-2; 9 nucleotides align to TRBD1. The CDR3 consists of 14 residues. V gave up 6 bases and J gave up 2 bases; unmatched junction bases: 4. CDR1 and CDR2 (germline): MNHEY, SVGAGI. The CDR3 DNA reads TGTGCCAGCAGCCACGGGACAGGGAACTATGGCTACACCTTC. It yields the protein CASSHGTGNYGYTF.